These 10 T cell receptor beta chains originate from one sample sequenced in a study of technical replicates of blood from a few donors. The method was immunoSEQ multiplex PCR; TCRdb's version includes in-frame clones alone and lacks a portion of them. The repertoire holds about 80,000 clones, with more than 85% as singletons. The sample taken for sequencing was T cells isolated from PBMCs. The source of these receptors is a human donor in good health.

The CDR3 loop is CASSDLGTSGTGELFF. DNA of the CDR3: TGTGCCAGCAGTGACCTCGGGACTAGCGGCACCGGGGAGCTGTTTTTT. V usage is TRBV25-1 and J usage is TRBJ2-2; 11 nucleotides agree with TRBD2. This CDR3 is 16 amino acids long. V lost 3 bases and J lost 4; bases outside the gene matches: 4. Germline V lookup: CDR1 MGHDK, CDR2 SYGVNS.

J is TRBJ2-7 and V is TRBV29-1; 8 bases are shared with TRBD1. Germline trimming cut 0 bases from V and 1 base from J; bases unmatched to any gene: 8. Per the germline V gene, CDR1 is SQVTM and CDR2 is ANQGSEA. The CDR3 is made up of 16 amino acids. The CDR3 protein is CSVEDQGASRSYEQYF. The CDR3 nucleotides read TGCAGCGTTGAAGATCAGGGGGCTTCAAGGTCCTACGAGCAGTACTTC.

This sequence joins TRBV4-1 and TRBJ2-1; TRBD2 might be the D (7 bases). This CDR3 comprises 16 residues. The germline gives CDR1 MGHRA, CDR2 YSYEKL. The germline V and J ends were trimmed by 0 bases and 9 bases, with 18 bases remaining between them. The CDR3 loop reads CASSQDRWGGQGEQFF. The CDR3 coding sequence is TGCGCCAGCAGCCAAGATAGGTGGGGGGGGCAGGGTGAGCAGTTCTTC.

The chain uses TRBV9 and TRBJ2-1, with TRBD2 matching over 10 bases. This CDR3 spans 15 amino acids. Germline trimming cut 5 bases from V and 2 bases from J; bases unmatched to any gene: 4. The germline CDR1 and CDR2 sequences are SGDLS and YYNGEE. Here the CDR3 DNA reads TGTGCCAGCAGTACTGGGACTAGCGCCTACAATGAGCAGTTCTTC. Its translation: CASSTGTSAYNEQFF.

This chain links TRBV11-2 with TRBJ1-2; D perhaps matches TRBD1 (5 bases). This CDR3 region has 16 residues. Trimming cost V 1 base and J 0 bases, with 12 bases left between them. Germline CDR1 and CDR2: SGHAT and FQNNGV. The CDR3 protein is CASSLGGERTNYGYTF. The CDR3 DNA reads TGTGCCAGCAGCTTAGGGGGGGAACGAACTAACTATGGCTACACCTTC.

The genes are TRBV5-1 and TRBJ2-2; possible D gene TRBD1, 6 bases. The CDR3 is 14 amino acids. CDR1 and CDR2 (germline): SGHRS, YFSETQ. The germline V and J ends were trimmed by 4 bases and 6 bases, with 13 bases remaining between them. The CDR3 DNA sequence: TGCGCCAGCAGCGAGACAGGTTACTCCGGGGAGCTGTTTTTT. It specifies CASSETGYSGELFF. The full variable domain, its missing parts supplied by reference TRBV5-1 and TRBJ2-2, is KAGVTQTPRYLIKTRGQQVTLSCSPISGHRSVSWYQQTPGQGLQFLFEYFSETQRNKGNFPGRFSGRQFSNSRSEMNVSTLELGDSALYLCASSETGYSGELFFGEGSRLTVL.

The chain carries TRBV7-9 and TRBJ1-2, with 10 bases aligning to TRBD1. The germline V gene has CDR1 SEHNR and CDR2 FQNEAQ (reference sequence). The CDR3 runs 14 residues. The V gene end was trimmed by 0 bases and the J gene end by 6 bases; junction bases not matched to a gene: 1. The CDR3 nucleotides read TGTGCCAGCAGCTTAGCGGGGACAGGGGATGGCTACACCTTC. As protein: CASSLAGTGDGYTF.

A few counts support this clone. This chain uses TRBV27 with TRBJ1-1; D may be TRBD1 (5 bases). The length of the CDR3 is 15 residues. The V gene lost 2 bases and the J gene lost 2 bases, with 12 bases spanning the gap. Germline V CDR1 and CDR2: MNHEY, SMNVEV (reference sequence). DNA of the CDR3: TGTGCCAGCAGTTTAACTGTCGGGGGAAACACTGAAGCTTTCTTT. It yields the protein CASSLTVGGNTEAFF.

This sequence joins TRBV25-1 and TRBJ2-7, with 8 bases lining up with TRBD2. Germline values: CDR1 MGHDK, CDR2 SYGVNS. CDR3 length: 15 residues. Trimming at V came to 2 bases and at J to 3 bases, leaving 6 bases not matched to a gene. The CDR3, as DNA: TGTGCCAGCAGTGAAAGCGGCGGGAGGAACTACGAGCAGTACTTC. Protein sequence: CASSESGGRNYEQYF.

Written as DNA, the CDR3 is TGTGCCAGCAGCGTAGGAGGGTCCCCGAACACCGGGGAGCTGTTTTTT. This sequence encodes CASSVGGSPNTGELFF. The chain links TRBV9 to TRBJ2-2, with TRBD2 as a possible D gene (5 bases). CDR3 size: 16 residues. Germline V CDR1 and CDR2: SGDLS, YYNGEE. V was clipped by 0 bases and J by 0 bases, with 9 bases between them.